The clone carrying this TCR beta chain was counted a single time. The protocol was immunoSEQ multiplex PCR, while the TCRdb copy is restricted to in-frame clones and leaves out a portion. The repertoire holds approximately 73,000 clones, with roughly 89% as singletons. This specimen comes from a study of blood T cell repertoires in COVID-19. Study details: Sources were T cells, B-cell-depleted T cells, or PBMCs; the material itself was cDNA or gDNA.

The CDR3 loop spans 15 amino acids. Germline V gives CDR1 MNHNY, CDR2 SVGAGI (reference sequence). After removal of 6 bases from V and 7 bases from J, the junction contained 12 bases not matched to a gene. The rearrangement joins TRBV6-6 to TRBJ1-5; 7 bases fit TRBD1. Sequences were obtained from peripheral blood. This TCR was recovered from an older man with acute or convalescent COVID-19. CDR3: CASRGGQVIEQPQHF. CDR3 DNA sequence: TGTGCCAGCAGGGGAGGACAGGTGATAGAGCAGCCCCAGCATTTT.